This entry describes one T cell receptor beta chain. The antigen remains undetermined. This table comes from immunoSEQ multiplex PCR, and its TCRdb copy is limited to in-frame clones, with some not included. The data contain fewer than 200,000 clones, around 90% of them seen just once; the ten biggest clones take up roughly 6%. This entry belongs to a study of T cell responses to AZD1222 COVID-19 vaccine. Overall study findings and caveats: Two AZD1222 doses significantly raised spike-specific TCR breadth and depth over controls. Vaccine-related CD4 TCRs covered spike, predominating at 160-218 and 743-854.

Germline values: CDR1 SGHNT, CDR2 YYREEE (reference sequence). This CDR3 is built from 19 residues. Trimming shortened V by 2 bases and J by 6 bases, and 24 bases separated the two germline ends. The sample in question was peripheral blood, obtained on day 0 of AZD1222 vaccination. This chain connects TRBV5-4 to TRBJ1-6; D call uncertain. This TCR was sampled from an adult in good health. The CDR3 coding sequence is TGTGCCAGCAGCTTCGTCAGGCGGACTTCAATAATGCCTAATTCACCCCTCCACTTT. Amino acids: CASSFVRRTSIMPNSPLHF.